Listed below are T cell receptor beta chains from one sample, sequenced in a study of OX40 agonist ivuxolimab in advanced cancers. Libraries were prepared by immunoSEQ multiplex PCR; TCRdb keeps only in-frame clonotypes and omits some of them. The profile shows some 70,000 clones, around 89% of them singletons. Sequenced here: CD4+ or CD8+ T cells sorted from blood, sampled in a trial of the OX40 agonist ivuxolimab. The receptors shown here come from an adult with an advanced solid tumor such as melanoma, head and neck, liver or kidney cancer. The CDR3 runs from the conserved cysteine through the conserved F or W. A D gene is named only where the DNA matches it firmly. Clone size is given for some rows only: seen once, a few or many times, or a class if the clone is expanded.

d_gene	v_gene	abundance	j_gene	len	CDR3aa	CDR3nt
.	TRBV29-1	.	TRBJ1-1	12	CSVGLSNTEAFF	TGCAGCGTTGGTCTGTCGAACACTGAAGCTTTCTTT
TRBD2	TRBV28	.	TRBJ2-7	15	CASSTGLADSYEQYF	TGTGCCAGCAGTACCGGACTAGCGGACTCCTACGAGCAGTACTTC
TRBD2	TRBV6-6	.	TRBJ2-3	16	CTSSYRRGGSTDTQYF	TGTACCAGCAGTTACCGGCGGGGGGGCAGCACAGATACGCAGTATTTT
TRBD2	TRBV5-8	.	TRBJ2-3	17	CASSLGPAGGLTDTQYF	TGTGCCAGCAGCTTGGGTCCAGCGGGGGGACTCACAGATACGCAGTATTTT
.	TRBV7-2	.	TRBJ1-4	14	CASTLGPRNEKLFF	TGTGCCAGCACCCTGGGACCGAGAAATGAAAAACTGTTTTTT
TRBD1	TRBV5-6	.	TRBJ1-2	13	CASSFTGAEGYTF	TGTGCCAGCAGCTTTACAGGGGCTGAGGGCTACACCTTC
.	TRBV30	.	TRBJ1-4	12	CAWSVHGEKLFF	TGTGCCTGGAGTGTCCACGGGGAAAAACTGTTTTTT
TRBD1	TRBV5-1	.	TRBJ1-2	13	CASSGGQGYGYTF	TGCGCCAGCAGTGGGGGACAGGGCTATGGCTACACCTTC
TRBD1	TRBV6-5	.	TRBJ1-4	15	CASSRRGGSNEKLFF	TGTGCCAGCAGCCGCAGGGGGGGGTCTAATGAAAAACTGTTTTTT
.	TRBV18	once	TRBJ1-1	15	CASSPSTTGNTEAFF	TGTGCCAGCTCACCATCCACGACAGGGAACACTGAAGCTTTCTTT
.	TRBV28	.	TRBJ2-7	12	CASSRTLIEQYF	TGTGCCAGCAGCCGGACTTTAATTGAGCAGTACTTC
TRBD1	TRBV6-5	.	TRBJ1-1	15	CASSYTTGTGGGAFF	TGTGCCAGCAGTTACACCACCGGGACAGGGGGAGGAGCTTTCTTT
TRBD2	TRBV28	.	TRBJ2-3	13	CASTLAGTDTQYF	TGTGCCAGCACTCTAGCGGGCACAGATACGCAGTATTTT
.	TRBV19	once	TRBJ2-5	17	CASSIGSLWGNQETQYF	TGTGCCAGTAGTATTGGTTCTCTGTGGGGGAACCAAGAGACCCAGTACTTC
.	TRBV11-3	.	TRBJ1-2	15	CASSNPRQENSGYTF	TGTGCCAGCAGCAACCCAAGACAGGAGAACTCTGGCTACACCTTC
.	TRBV7-2	.	TRBJ1-1	13	CASSLVEDTKAFF	TGTGCCAGCAGCTTAGTAGAGGACACCAAAGCTTTCTTT
TRBD2	TRBV27	.	TRBJ2-7	15	CASSLSGGNSYEQYF	TGTGCCAGCAGTCTGAGCGGGGGGAACTCCTACGAGCAGTACTTC
.	TRBV5-1	.	TRBJ1-1	17	CASTPGGTTDPNTEAFF	TGCGCCAGCACCCCTGGCGGGACCACCGACCCCAACACTGAAGCTTTCTTT
TRBD1	TRBV29-1	.	TRBJ1-5	13	CSVSQGADQPQHF	TGCAGCGTATCCCAGGGGGCTGATCAGCCCCAGCATTTT
.	TRBV27	.	TRBJ2-3	16	CASSLFSGSGPDTQYF	TGTGCCAGCAGTTTGTTTAGCGGAAGCGGTCCAGATACGCAGTATTTT
TRBD2	TRBV7-2	.	TRBJ2-5	15	CASSLWTSGPETQYF	TGTGCCAGCAGCCTCTGGACTAGCGGCCCAGAGACCCAGTACTTC
.	TRBV6-1	.	TRBJ1-4	12	CASSEGNEKLFF	TGTGCCAGCAGTGAAGGGAATGAAAAACTGTTTTTT
.	TRBV11-3	.	TRBJ2-7	13	CASSMGSLYEQYF	TGTGCCAGCAGCATGGGAAGCCTCTACGAGCAGTACTTC
.	TRBV2	.	TRBJ2-2	12	CASSDVGWELFF	TGTGCCAGCAGTGATGTAGGGTGGGAGCTGTTTTTT
TRBD2	TRBV14	.	TRBJ2-7	14	CASKLAGGPNEQYF	TGTGCCAGCAAGTTAGCGGGAGGGCCAAACGAGCAGTACTTC
.	TRBV6-6	.	TRBJ2-3	13	CASSPEGTDTQYF	TGTGCCAGCAGCCCGGAGGGCACAGATACGCAGTATTTT
.	TRBV15	.	TRBJ2-3	13	CATSKVNTDTQYF	TGTGCCACCAGCAAAGTGAACACAGATACGCAGTATTTT
TRBD1	TRBV18	.	TRBJ1-2	14	CASSTDTGDAGYTF	TGTGCCAGCTCAACAGATACAGGGGACGCTGGCTACACCTTC
TRBD1	TRBV7-8	once	TRBJ2-4	14	CASSHTGGRNIQYF	TGTGCCAGCAGCCACACAGGGGGGAGAAACATTCAGTACTTC
TRBD1	TRBV5-1	.	TRBJ1-1	14	CASSLEQGVTEAFF	TGCGCCAGCAGCTTGGAACAGGGGGTCACTGAAGCTTTCTTT
.	TRBV9	.	TRBJ2-1	16	CASSVAVLGPYNEQFF	TGTGCCAGCAGCGTAGCCGTCTTAGGCCCCTACAATGAGCAGTTCTTC